Shown below are 29 T cell receptor beta chains from a single sample sequenced in a study of shared clonotypes between healthy human individuals. Generated by immunoSEQ multiplex PCR, the TCRdb table keeps only in-frame clones and is missing some. The table lists about 460,000 clones, approximately 77% of them singletons. The sequenced material came from PBMCs. These receptors all stem from a woman in her thirties or forties in good health. Some clones in this sample may be carry-over from other donors' samples.

The V call is TRBV2, the J call TRBJ1-4, with D perhaps TRBD1 (5 bases). Germline CDR1 is SNHLY and CDR2 is FYNNEI. The CDR3 covers 14 residues. V shed 6 bases and J shed 5 bases, with 13 bases lying between them. CDR3: CASRGPLSNEKLFF. CDR3 bases: TGTGCCAGCAGGGGGCCCCTCTCGAATGAAAAACTGTTTTTT.

Comments on this clone: Given the absence of the conserved phenylalanine or tryptophan at the CDR3 end, a read error is likely. CDR3 amino acids: CSARQGNTEAFL. CDR3 nucleotides: TGCAGCGCCCGACAGGGGAACACTGAAGCTTTCCTT. This chain links TRBV29-1 with TRBJ1-1; 7 bases line up with TRBD1. V was clipped by 7 bases and J by 1 base; unmatched bases: 3. CDR3 length: 12 residues. Germline values: CDR1 SQVTM, CDR2 ANQGSEA.

The V and J genes are TRBV19 and TRBJ2-1, with 11 bases aligning to TRBD1. The trim removed 9 bases at V and 6 bases at J, leaving 4 bases unmatched. This CDR3 spans 13 amino acids. Per the germline V gene, CDR1 is LNHDA and CDR2 is SQIVND (reference sequence). This chain's CDR3 is CASGQGAINEQFF. The CDR3 DNA reads as TGTGCCAGCGGACAGGGGGCTATCAATGAGCAGTTCTTC.

This clone has just one count. The chain recombines TRBV9 with TRBJ2-6, with D perhaps matching TRBD1 (5 bases). Germline CDR1 SGDLS, CDR2 YYNGEE. The V gene lost 4 bases and the J gene lost 2 bases, with 22 bases spanning the gap. This CDR3 region has 19 residues. CDR3: CASSPPPGREATGANVLTF. DNA for the CDR3: TGTGCCAGCAGCCCTCCCCCAGGCAGGGAAGCAACTGGGGCCAACGTCCTGACTTTC. Complete variable domain (other parts from reference TRBV9 and TRBJ2-6): DSGVTQTPKHLITATGQRVTLRCSPRSGDLSVYWYQQSLDQGLQFLIQYYNGEERAKGNILERFSAQQFPDLHSELNLSSLELGDSALYFCASSPPPGREATGANVLTFGAGSRLTVL.

The chain has TRBV5-1 and TRBJ1-1; D possibly corresponds to TRBD1 (6 bases). V was clipped by 4 bases and J by 1 base, with 14 bases between them. The germline V gene encodes CDR1 SGHRS and CDR2 YFSETQ. The CDR3 runs to 15 residues. The CDR3 here is CASSPHTTGNTEAFF. CDR3 DNA: TGCGCCAGCAGCCCCCACACGACAGGGAACACTGAAGCTTTCTTT.

This clone appeared a single time. Other DNA sequences in this sample translate to the same CDR3. This chain connects TRBV18 to TRBJ1-1; the match to TRBD1 covers 7 bases. This CDR3 has 12 amino acids. J gave up 8 bases and V 3 bases, and 3 bases lay outside the gene matches. CDR1 and CDR2 (germline): KGHSH, LQKENI. The DNA for the CDR3 is TGTGCCAGCTCACCCGGACAGGCGGAAGCTTTCTTT. Amino acids: CASSPGQAEAFF.

CDR3 region: CASSDQGNLAEAFF. Written as DNA, the CDR3 is TGTGCCAGCAGCGACCAGGGTAACCTGGCTGAAGCTTTCTTT. The chain recombines TRBV5-3 with TRBJ1-1; possibly TRBD1 for D (5 bases). TRBV5-3 is an ORF, and what it does is uncertain. V was shortened by 8 bases and J by 6 bases, with 20 bases between the two germline ends. This CDR3 is built from 14 residues.

Note on this clone: This probably arose from a read error, given a far larger clone one base away. The same CDR3 is also encoded by other DNA sequences in this sample. The chain is built from TRBV30 and TRBJ2-1; D remains unclear. This CDR3 has 13 residues. V was pared by 6 bases and J by 4 bases, with 13 bases between. Per germline, CDR1 GTSNPN and CDR2 SVGIG (reference sequence). In nucleotides, the CDR3 is TGTGCCTGTACAAGGGCCAGTTACAATGAGCAGTTCTTC. Translation: CACTRASYNEQFF.

J is TRBJ2-3 and V is TRBV7-9; possible D gene TRBD2, 6 bases. The germline V gene encodes CDR1 SEHNR and CDR2 FQNEAQ (reference sequence). Trimming shortened V by 0 bases and J by 4 bases, and 17 bases separated the two germline ends. The CDR3 spans 17 residues. The CDR3 nucleotides are TGTGCCAGCAGCTTAGCGCTCTCCGGGAGAGGCGCAGATACGCAGTATTTT. It is translated as CASSLALSGRGADTQYF.

This sequence joins TRBV27 and TRBJ2-1, with 12 bases matching TRBD2. Trimming took 6 bases from V and 12 from J; bases not matched to a gene: 15. The V gene's germline CDR1 is MNHEY and CDR2 SMNVEV (reference sequence). The CDR3 is 16 amino acids. As DNA, the CDR3 is TGTGCCAGCAGGGAACTGGCTAGCGGGAGGGCCCCAAGGCAGTTCTTC. It specifies CASRELASGRAPRQFF.

The J gene is TRBJ2-5, the V gene TRBV5-1, with D tentatively TRBD1 or TRBD2 (5 bases each). The end of the DNA fits TRBJ2-7 better, so the J call may be wrong. This CDR3 is 14 amino acids long. Germline V gene sequence: CDR1 SGHRS, CDR2 YFSETQ. This CDR3 is CASRGTPRTYEQYF. The DNA of the CDR3 is TGCGCCAGCCGAGGGACGCCTAGGACCTACGAGCAGTACTTC.

Details on this clone: A read error is the likely source, as a far larger clone sits one nucleotide away. The V gene is TRBV2, the J gene TRBJ2-5; D gene uncertain. The CDR3 is made up of 9 amino acids. Germline values: CDR1 SNHLY, CDR2 FYNNEI. CDR3 nucleotides: TGTGTCAGCAGGGAGACCCAGTACTTC. This translates into CVSRETQYF.

This clone was found once. A much larger clonotype is one base distant, so this may be a read error. The rearrangement joins TRBV6-6 to TRBJ2-3; TRBD2 matches at 11 bases. The CDR3 extends over 16 amino acids. Germline CDR1 reads MNHNY; CDR2 reads SVGAGI (reference sequence). CDR3 bases: TGTGCCGGCAGTATAAGGACTAGCGGGTACACAGATACGCAGTATTTT. Translating it yields CAGSIRTSGYTDTQYF.

Remarks on this clone: A far larger clone is one base from this, pointing to a likely read error. In the same sample, other DNA sequences code for this CDR3. The chain combines TRBV29-1 with TRBJ2-7; 8 bases are a match to TRBD1. CDR1 SQVTM and CDR2 ANQGSEA come from the germline V gene. Trimming took 6 bases from V and 3 from J; bases not matched to a gene: 13. The CDR3 loop spans 15 amino acids. The CDR3 is CSVFTSGQGHYEQYF. The CDR3 DNA is TGCAGCGTCTTCACTTCCGGACAGGGTCACTACGAGCAGTACTTC.

The gene calls are TRBV5-1 and TRBJ2-2; D ambiguous. The V and J ends lost 4 bases and 2 bases respectively, with 3 bases between them. The germline CDR1 and CDR2 sequences are SGHRS and YFSETQ. The length of the CDR3 is 12 residues. The CDR3 DNA reads TGCGCCAGCAGCCGAAACACCGGGGAGCTGTTTTTT. Translation gives CASSRNTGELFF.

The genes are TRBV4-1 and TRBJ2-7; 10 nucleotides match TRBD1. After removal of 3 bases from V and 2 bases from J, the junction contained 7 bases not matched to a gene. Germline V lookup: CDR1 MGHRA, CDR2 YSYEKL. The CDR3 loop spans 16 amino acids. In DNA, the CDR3 is TGCGCCAGCAGCCAGAATCCGGGACAGGGGCCCTACGAGCAGTACTTC. Its translation: CASSQNPGQGPYEQYF.

There are many counts of this clone. The same CDR3 arises from other DNA sequences in this sample as well. The chain carries TRBV19 and TRBJ1-5; D uncertain. CDR1 and CDR2 (germline): LNHDA, SQIVND (reference sequence). This CDR3 has 12 amino acids. Trimming pared 5 bases from V and 7 bases from J, leaving 9 bases between. The CDR3 here is CASSRVGQPQHF. CDR3 in DNA: TGTGCCAGTAGTCGGGTCGGCCAGCCCCAGCATTTT.

This clone was seen once. One end of the junction does not line up with germline, which may come from a read error. The gene calls are TRBV7-7 and TRBJ1-5; D possibly corresponds to TRBD1 (5 bases). The germline V gene has CDR1 SSHAT and CDR2 FNYEAQ (reference sequence). This CDR3 is 13 amino acids long. As DNA, the CDR3 is TGTGCTAGCAGCCGGGACCTCAATCAGCCCCAGCATTTT. As protein: CASSRDLNQPQHF.

This clone was seen a single time. V is TRBV4-1 and J is TRBJ2-7; 10 nucleotides match TRBD1. Germline CDR1 and CDR2: MGHRA and YSYEKL. The CDR3 length is 15 residues. J gave up 7 bases and V 6 bases, and 12 bases lay outside the gene matches. DNA of the CDR3: TGCGCCAGCAGTCCAAACGCCGGGACAGGGGATGAGCAGTACTTC. Its translation: CASSPNAGTGDEQYF.

The chain links TRBV25-1 to TRBJ2-5; TRBD1 matches at 8 bases. J was trimmed by 5 bases and V by 4 bases; bases with no gene match: 9. The germline gives CDR1 MGHDK, CDR2 SYGVNS. CDR3 length: 15 residues. The CDR3 DNA reads as TGTGCCAGCAGTGCCGGGGACAGGTCTCGGGAGACCCAGTACTTC. As protein: CASSAGDRSRETQYF.

Concerning this clone: Just one base apart from a much larger clone, this may be a read error. Distinct nucleotide sequences in the sample also encode this CDR3. The V call is TRBV28, the J call TRBJ2-7; D is ambiguous. The germline gives CDR1 MDHEN, CDR2 SYDVKM. The CDR3 spans 11 residues. Trimming pared 5 bases from V and 9 bases from J, leaving 11 bases between. The CDR3 sequence: CASSPSTRQYF. CDR3 bases: TGTGCCAGCAGTCCTTCTACGAGGCAGTACTTC.

The genes are TRBV2 and TRBJ1-2; unclear D gene. V was clipped by 4 bases and J by 4 bases, with 16 bases between them. CDR1 is SNHLY, CDR2 FYNNEI, per germline. This CDR3 region has 15 residues. CDR3: CASSALGREIYGYTF. The CDR3 DNA reads TGTGCCAGCAGTGCCCTGGGTAGGGAAATCTATGGCTACACCTTC.

V usage is TRBV5-1 and J usage is TRBJ2-1; D gene ambiguous. V was cut by 0 bases and J by 9 bases, with 10 bases left in between. The CDR3 has 13 amino acids. In germline, CDR1 is SGHRS, CDR2 YFSETQ. CDR3 region: CASSLEAYGEQFF. The CDR3 bases are TGCGCCAGCAGCTTGGAGGCGTATGGTGAGCAGTTCTTC.

This clone occurred a few times. J is TRBJ2-4 and V is TRBV7-2; TRBD2 might be the D (6 bases). Per germline, CDR1 SGHTA and CDR2 FQGNSA. With 6 bases removed from V and 0 bases from J, the gap between germline ends came to 9 bases. CDR3 size: 14 residues. This chain's CDR3 is CASRLGGAKNIQYF. CDR3 nucleotides: TGTGCCAGCAGGTTGGGGGGAGCCAAAAACATTCAGTACTTC.

This clone was recorded only once. The genes are TRBV19 and TRBJ2-1; D gene unclear. There are 11 residues in the CDR3. The germline V gene has CDR1 LNHDA and CDR2 SQIVND (reference sequence). V was pared by 8 bases and J by 5 bases, with 7 bases between. CDR3 in DNA: TGTGCCAGTTACTTTGACAATGAGCAGTTCTTC. Translation gives CASYFDNEQFF.

This sequence joins TRBV9 and TRBJ2-5, with 8 positions matching TRBD2. The germline V gene encodes CDR1 SGDLS and CDR2 YYNGEE. J gave up 5 bases and V 0 bases, and 12 bases lay outside the gene matches. The CDR3 sequence is 17 residues long. The CDR3 here is CASSVGGGLASAETQYF. CDR3 nucleotide sequence: TGTGCCAGCAGCGTAGGGGGAGGACTAGCCTCCGCTGAGACCCAGTACTTC.

The chain uses TRBV9 and TRBJ1-1; D unclear. The ends were cut back, 2 bases at V and 3 bases at J, with 8 bases in the middle. Per germline, CDR1 SGDLS and CDR2 YYNGEE. The CDR3 has 13 amino acids. In DNA form, the CDR3 reads TGTGCCAGCAGCGTGACTCCCTACACTGAAGCTTTCTTT. It specifies CASSVTPYTEAFF.

This chain uses TRBV29-1 with TRBJ1-2; no definite D call. The V end lost 4 bases, the J end lost 2 bases, and 11 bases lay between the germline ends. Germline CDR1 and CDR2: SQVTM and ANQGSEA. The CDR3 is made up of 13 amino acids. The CDR3 region is CSVAVNLNYGYTF. In DNA form, the CDR3 reads TGCAGCGTTGCGGTTAATCTGAACTATGGCTACACCTTC.

This clone was seen many times. This same CDR3 is encoded by further DNA sequences in the sample. The chain combines TRBV5-1 with TRBJ2-3; either TRBD1 or TRBD2 may supply D (5 bases each). Germline-derived CDR1 and CDR2 are SGHRS and YFSETQ. The length of the CDR3 is 17 residues. With 4 bases removed from V and 2 bases from J, the gap between germline ends came to 20 bases. CDR3 region: CASSPPNRGRLTDTQYF. DNA for the CDR3: TGCGCCAGCAGCCCCCCCAATAGGGGACGACTCACAGATACGCAGTATTTT.